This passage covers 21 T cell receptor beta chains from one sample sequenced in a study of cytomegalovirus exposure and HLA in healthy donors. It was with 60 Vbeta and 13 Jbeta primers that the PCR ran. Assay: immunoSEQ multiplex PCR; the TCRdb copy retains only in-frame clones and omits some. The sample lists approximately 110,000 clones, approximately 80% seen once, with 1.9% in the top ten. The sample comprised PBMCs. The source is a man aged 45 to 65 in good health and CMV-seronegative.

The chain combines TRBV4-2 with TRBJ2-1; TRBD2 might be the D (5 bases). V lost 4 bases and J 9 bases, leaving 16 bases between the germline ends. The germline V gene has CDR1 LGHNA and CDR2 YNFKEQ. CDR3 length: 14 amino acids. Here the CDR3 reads CASSPRTGVTEQFF. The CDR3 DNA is TGTGCCAGCAGCCCGCGGACTGGAGTCACTGAGCAGTTCTTC.

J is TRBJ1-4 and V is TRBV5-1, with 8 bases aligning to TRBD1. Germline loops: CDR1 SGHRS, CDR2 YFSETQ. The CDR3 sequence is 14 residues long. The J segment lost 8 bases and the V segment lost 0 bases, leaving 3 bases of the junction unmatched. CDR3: CASSLGQGHEKLFF. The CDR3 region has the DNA TGCGCCAGCAGCTTGGGACAGGGGCACGAAAAACTGTTTTTT. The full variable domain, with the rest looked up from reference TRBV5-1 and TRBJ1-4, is KAGVTQTPRYLIKTRGQQVTLSCSPISGHRSVSWYQQTPGQGLQFLFEYFSETQRNKGNFPGRFSGRQFSNSRSEMNVSTLELGDSALYLCASSLGQGHEKLFFGSGTQLSVL.

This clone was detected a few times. As DNA, the CDR3 is TGCAGCGTTGAAGAAGGACAGGGGAAGCCCCAGCATTTT. Amino acid sequence: CSVEEGQGKPQHF. V usage is TRBV29-1 and J usage is TRBJ1-5; 9 bases map to TRBD1. Germline loops: CDR1 SQVTM, CDR2 ANQGSEA. The CDR3 extends over 13 amino acids. V trimming: 0 bases; J trimming: 8 bases; junction bases outside the gene matches: 2.

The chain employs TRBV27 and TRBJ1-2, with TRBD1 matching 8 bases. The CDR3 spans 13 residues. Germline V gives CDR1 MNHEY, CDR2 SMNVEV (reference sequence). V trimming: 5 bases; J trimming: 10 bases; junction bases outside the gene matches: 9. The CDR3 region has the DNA TGTGCCAGCAGTACCCGGGACAGGAGGGACTACACCTTC. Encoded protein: CASSTRDRRDYTF.

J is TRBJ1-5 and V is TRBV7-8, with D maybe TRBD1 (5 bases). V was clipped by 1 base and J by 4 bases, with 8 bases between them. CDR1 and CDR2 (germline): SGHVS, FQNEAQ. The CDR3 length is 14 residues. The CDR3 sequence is CASSLVSGNQPQHF. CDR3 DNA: TGTGCCAGCAGCTTAGTATCAGGGAATCAGCCCCAGCATTTT. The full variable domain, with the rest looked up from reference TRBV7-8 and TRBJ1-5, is GAGVSQSPRYKVAKRGQDVALRCDPISGHVSLFWYQQALGQGPEFLTYFQNEAQLDKSGLPSDRFFAERPEGSVSTLKIQRTQQEDSAVYLCASSLVSGNQPQHFGDGTRLSIL.

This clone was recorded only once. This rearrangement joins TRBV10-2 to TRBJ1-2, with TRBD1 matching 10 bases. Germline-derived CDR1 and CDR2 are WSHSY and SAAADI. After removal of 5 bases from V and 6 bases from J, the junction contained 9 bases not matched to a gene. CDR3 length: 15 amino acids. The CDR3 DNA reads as TGCGCCAGCAGTCCCCCCCGGACAGGGGGGGATGGCTACACCTTC. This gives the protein CASSPPRTGGDGYTF.

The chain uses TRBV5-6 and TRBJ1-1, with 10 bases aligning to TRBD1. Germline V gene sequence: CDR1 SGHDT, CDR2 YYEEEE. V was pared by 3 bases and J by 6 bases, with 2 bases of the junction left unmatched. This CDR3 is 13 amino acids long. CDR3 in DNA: TGTGCCAGCAGCTGGGGGACAGGGGCTGAAGCTTTCTTT. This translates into CASSWGTGAEAFF.

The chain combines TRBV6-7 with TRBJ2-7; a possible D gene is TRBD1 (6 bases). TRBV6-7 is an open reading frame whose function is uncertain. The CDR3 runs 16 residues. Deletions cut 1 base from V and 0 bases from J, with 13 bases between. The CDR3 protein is CASSYLDSRASYEQYF. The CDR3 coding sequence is TGTGCCAGCAGTTACTTGGACAGTAGAGCCTCCTACGAGCAGTACTTC.

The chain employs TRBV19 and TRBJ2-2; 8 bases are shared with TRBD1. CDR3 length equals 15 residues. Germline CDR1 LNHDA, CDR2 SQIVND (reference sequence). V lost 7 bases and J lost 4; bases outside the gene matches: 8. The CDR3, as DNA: TGTGCCAGTATCCCGGGACAGGATACCACCGGGGAGCTGTTTTTT. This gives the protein CASIPGQDTTGELFF.

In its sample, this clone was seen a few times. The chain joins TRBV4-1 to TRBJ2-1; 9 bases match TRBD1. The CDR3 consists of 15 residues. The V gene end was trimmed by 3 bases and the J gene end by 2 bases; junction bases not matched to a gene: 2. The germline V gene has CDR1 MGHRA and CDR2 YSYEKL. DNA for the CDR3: TGCGCCAGCAGCCAGACAGGGGGTACCTACAATGAGCAGTTCTTC. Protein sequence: CASSQTGGTYNEQFF.

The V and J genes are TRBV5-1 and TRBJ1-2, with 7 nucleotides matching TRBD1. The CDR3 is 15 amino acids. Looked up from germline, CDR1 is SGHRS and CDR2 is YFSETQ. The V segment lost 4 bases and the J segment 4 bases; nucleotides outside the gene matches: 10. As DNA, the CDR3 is TGCGCCAGCAGCGGAACGGGACAGACCTTCTATGGCTACACCTTC. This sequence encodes CASSGTGQTFYGYTF.

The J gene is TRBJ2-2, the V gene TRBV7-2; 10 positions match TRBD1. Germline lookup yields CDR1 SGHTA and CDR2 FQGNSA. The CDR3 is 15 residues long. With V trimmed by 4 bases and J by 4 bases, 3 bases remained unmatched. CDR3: CASSSRDRGTGELFF. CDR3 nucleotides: TGTGCCAGCAGCTCCCGGGACAGGGGCACCGGGGAGCTGTTTTTT.

The CDR3 DNA follows: TGTGCCAGCAGTACTCCAGGGAAGACTGAAGCTTTCTTT. Its protein is CASSTPGKTEAFF. The rearrangement uses TRBV27 and TRBJ1-1, with a tentative D call TRBD1 (5 bases). CDR3 size: 13 residues. CDR1 and CDR2 (germline): MNHEY, SMNVEV (reference sequence). The V end lost 5 bases, the J end lost 5 bases, and 12 bases lay between the germline ends.

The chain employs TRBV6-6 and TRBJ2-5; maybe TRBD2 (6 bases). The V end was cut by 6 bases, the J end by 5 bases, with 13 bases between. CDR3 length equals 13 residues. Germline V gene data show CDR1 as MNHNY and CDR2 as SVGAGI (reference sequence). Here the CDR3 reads CASRWGETETQYF. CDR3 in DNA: TGTGCCAGCAGGTGGGGGGAGACGGAGACCCAGTACTTC.

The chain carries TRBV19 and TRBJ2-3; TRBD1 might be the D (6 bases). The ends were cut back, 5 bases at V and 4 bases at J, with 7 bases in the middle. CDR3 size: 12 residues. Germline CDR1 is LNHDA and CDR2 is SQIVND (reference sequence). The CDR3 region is CASSGGADTQYF. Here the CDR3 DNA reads TGTGCCAGTAGTGGGGGCGCAGATACGCAGTATTTT.

The DNA of the CDR3 is TGTGCCAGTAGTATCCAGGGGGCTTGGGTCATTCAGTACTTC. Translation: CASSIQGAWVIQYF. The chain combines TRBV19 with TRBJ2-4; 8 bases map to TRBD1. CDR1 LNHDA and CDR2 SQIVND come from the germline V gene (reference sequence). V lost 3 bases, J lost 9 bases, and 7 bases stayed unmatched. CDR3 length equals 14 residues.

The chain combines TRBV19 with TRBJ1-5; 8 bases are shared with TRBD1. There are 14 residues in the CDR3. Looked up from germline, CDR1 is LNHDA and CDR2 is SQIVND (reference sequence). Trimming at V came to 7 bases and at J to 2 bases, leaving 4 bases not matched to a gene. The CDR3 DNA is TGTGCCAGTACCGCGGGACAGGGCAATCAGCCCCAGCATTTT. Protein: CASTAGQGNQPQHF.

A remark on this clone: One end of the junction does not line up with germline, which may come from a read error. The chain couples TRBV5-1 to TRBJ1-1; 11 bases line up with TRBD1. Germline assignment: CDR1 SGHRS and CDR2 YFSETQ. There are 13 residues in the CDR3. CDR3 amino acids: CASSDRTGGDQIF. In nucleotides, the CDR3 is TGCGCCAGCAGCGATCGGACAGGGGGCGATCAAATCTTT.

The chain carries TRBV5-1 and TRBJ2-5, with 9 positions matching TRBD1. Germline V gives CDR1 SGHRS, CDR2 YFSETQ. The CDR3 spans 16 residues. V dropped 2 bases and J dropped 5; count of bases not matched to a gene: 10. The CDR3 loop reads CASSFDGQGIGETQYF. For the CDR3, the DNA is TGCGCCAGCAGCTTTGATGGACAGGGGATTGGGGAGACCCAGTACTTC.

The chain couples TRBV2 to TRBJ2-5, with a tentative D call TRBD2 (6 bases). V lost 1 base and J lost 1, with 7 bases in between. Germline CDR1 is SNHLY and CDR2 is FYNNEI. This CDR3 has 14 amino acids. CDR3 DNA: TGTGCCAGCAGTGAAGTGCGGGGCCAAGAGACCCAGTACTTC. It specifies CASSEVRGQETQYF.

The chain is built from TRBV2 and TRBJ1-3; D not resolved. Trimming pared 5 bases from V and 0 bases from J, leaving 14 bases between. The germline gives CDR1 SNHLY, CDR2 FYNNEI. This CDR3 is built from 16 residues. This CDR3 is CASSLVGGLSGNTIYF. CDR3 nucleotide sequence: TGTGCCAGCAGTCTCGTTGGAGGTCTCTCTGGAAACACCATATATTTT.